This T cell receptor (beta chain) was captured by sequencing in a study of blood T cells in healthy people across ages. This clonotype showed up just a few times. A second PCR, run for about 6 to 11 cycles, used a sample-barcoded 5' primer plus a J-beta primer mix. TCRdb redid the calling of the 5' RACE reads with MiXCR, one entry per CDR3 protein. The data show a few hundred thousand distinct CDR3 sequences, around 27% seen once. The CDR3 extends over 16 amino acids. V was pared by 6 bases and J by 4 bases, with 25 bases between. Germline-derived CDR1 and CDR2 are DFQATT and SNEGSKA (reference sequence).

The receptor was isolated from a woman in her 70s in good health. Source material: blood. The rearrangement joins TRBV20-1 to TRBJ2-7; D perhaps matches TRBD2 (6 bases). DNA for the CDR3: TGCAGTGCGGAGGCTTCGGGGACTTCTCGAAGTTACGAGCAGTACTTC. This translates into CSAEASGTSRSYEQYF.